Sequencing of this T cell receptor beta chain was carried out in a study of graft-versus-host responses after intestinal transplantation. Overall study: Induction using anti-thymocyte globulin, followed by tacrolimus and steroids for 3 to 4 years, was given to all recipients.

Study observations and caveats: GvH clones were identified in recipient marrow, with some first appearing in ileum or blood. Early after transplant, HvG clones declined as circulating GvH clones peaked.

Profiling relied on immunoSEQ multiplex PCR, and the TCRdb table lists in-frame clones only, not all of them. The repertoire holds tens of thousands of clones, just under 95% seen once, with less than 0.6% in the top ten. This clone was detected only once. What it binds is unknown. V lost 5 bases and J lost 3, with 7 bases in between. CDR1 and CDR2 (germline): ENHRY, SYGVKD. The CDR3 runs 13 residues. The source was unstimulated CD8+ T cells sorted from spleen or lymph node cells, collected before intestinal transplant. The gene calls are TRBV10-3 and TRBJ2-2; perhaps TRBD1 as D (6 bases). The origin of this receptor is a human donor who received an intestinal transplant. This CDR3 is CAISPGDTGELFF. The CDR3 DNA is TGTGCCATCAGTCCAGGGGACACCGGGGAGCTGTTTTTT.